This TCR beta chain appears in the sequencing data of a study of blood T cells in healthy people across ages. The sample holds many counts of this clonotype. Trimming cost V 6 bases and J 8 bases, with 10 bases left between them. The CDR3 has 11 amino acids. Alongside a J-beta primer mix, a sample-barcoded 5' primer served in a second PCR lasting roughly 6 to 11 cycles. Every single cDNA molecule received a tag from a template-switch adaptor with 12 random nucleotides. TCRdb re-derived calls from the 5' RACE reads in MiXCR, one entry per CDR3 protein. The sample holds 1.5 million to 2 million distinct CDR3 sequences, 30% to 35% seen once.

The J gene is TRBJ1-2, the V gene TRBV12-3 or TRBV12-4; D unresolved. The sequenced sample was blood. The TCR was taken from a woman in her 30s in good health. CDR3 sequence: CASRVGYGYTF. The DNA of the CDR3 is TGTGCCAGCAGGGTAGGCTACGGCTACACCTTC.